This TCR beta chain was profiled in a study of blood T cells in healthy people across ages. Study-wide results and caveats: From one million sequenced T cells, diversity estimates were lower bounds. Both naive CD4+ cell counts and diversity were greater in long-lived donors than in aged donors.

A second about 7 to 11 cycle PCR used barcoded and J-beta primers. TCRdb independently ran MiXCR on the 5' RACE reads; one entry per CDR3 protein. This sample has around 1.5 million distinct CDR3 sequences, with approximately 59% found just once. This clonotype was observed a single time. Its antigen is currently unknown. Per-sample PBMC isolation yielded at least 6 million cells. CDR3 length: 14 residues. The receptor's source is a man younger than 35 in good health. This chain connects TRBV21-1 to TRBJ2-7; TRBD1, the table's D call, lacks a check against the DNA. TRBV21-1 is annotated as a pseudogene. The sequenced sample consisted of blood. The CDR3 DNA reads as TGTGCCAGCAGCGGGGCACGGGAAACCTACGAGCAGTACTTC. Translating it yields CASSGARETYEQYF.